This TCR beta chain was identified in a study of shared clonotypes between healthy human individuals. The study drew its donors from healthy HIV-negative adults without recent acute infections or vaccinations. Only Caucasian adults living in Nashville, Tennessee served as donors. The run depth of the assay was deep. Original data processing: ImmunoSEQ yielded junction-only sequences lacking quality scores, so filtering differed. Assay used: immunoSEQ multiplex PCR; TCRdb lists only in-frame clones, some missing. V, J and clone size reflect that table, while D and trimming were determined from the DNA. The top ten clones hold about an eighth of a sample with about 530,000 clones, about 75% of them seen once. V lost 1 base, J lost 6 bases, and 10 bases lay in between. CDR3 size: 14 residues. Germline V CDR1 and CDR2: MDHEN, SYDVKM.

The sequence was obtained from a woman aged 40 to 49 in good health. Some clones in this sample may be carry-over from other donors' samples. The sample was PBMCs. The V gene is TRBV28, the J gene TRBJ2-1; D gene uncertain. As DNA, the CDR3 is TGTGCCAGCAGTTTATCAGGCAGCGTCAATGAGCAGTTCTTC. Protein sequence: CASSLSGSVNEQFF.